This TCR beta chain was captured by sequencing in a study of cytomegalovirus exposure and HLA in healthy donors. Findings and limits, study-wide: Per a prior analysis, the majority of TCR beta V segments were productive roughly 87% or roughly 30% of the time.

To note about this clone: Antigen specificity is unknown.

The PCR contained 60 Vbeta and 13 Jbeta primers. Sequenced by immunoSEQ multiplex PCR; TCRdb stores in-frame clones only, minus some. The data contain roughly 200,000 clones, 65% to 80% of them singletons. This CDR3 is built from 15 residues. V lost 0 bases, J lost 5 bases, and 13 bases lay in between. CDR1 and CDR2 from the germline V gene are SGHVS and FNYEAQ. Sequencing was performed on PBMCs. The receptor was isolated from a woman in her 40s in good health and CMV-seronegative. The chain has TRBV7-6 and TRBJ1-1; D possibly corresponds to TRBD1 (6 bases). The CDR3 loop reads CASSLAQDSTTEAFF. In DNA, the CDR3 is TGTGCCAGCAGCTTAGCCCAGGACAGCACTACTGAAGCTTTCTTT.